Presented here are 5 T cell receptor beta chains from one specimen sequenced in a study of siplizumab effects on memory and regulatory T cells. Using immunoSEQ multiplex PCR, the repertoire was profiled, and TCRdb retains in-frame clones only, with some absent. The table records more than 90,000 clones, approximately 91% of them present only once. The specimen was non-Treg CD4+ T cells sorted from blood. All receptors come from a human donor in good health.

The chain joins TRBV28 to TRBJ2-5, with no clear D. There are 16 residues in the CDR3. Germline loops: CDR1 MDHEN, CDR2 SYDVKM. The V end lost 2 bases, the J end lost 0 bases, and 13 bases lay between the germline ends. The CDR3 DNA reads as TGTGCCAGCAGTTTACTGAAAGCGAGTTACCAAGAGACCCAGTACTTC. It yields the protein CASSLLKASYQETQYF. The whole variable domain, remainder taken from reference TRBV28 and TRBJ2-5, is DVKVTQSSRYLVKRTGEKVFLECVQDMDHENMFWYRQDPGLGLRLIYFSYDVKMKEKGDIPEGYSVSREKKERFSLILESASTNQTSMYLCASSLLKASYQETQYFGPGTRLLVL.

This clone was observed a few times. The V and J genes are TRBV4-2 and TRBJ1-1; D gene uncertain. The CDR3 length is 13 residues. From germline, CDR1 is LGHNA and CDR2 YNFKEQ. Trimming took 0 bases from V and 0 from J, leaving 2 bases between them. Here the CDR3 DNA reads TGTGCCAGCAGCCAAGAAGTGAACACTGAAGCTTTCTTT. This encodes CASSQEVNTEAFF.

The chain is built from TRBV19 and TRBJ2-7; D might be TRBD1 (5 bases). This CDR3 spans 17 amino acids. V was clipped by 6 bases and J by 0 bases, with 21 bases between them. The germline gives CDR1 LNHDA, CDR2 SQIVND (reference sequence). The CDR3: CASSSQGQGSYSYEQYF. The CDR3 region has the DNA TGTGCCAGTAGCTCCCAGGGCCAGGGATCCTACTCCTACGAGCAGTACTTC.

The chain carries TRBV6-1 and TRBJ2-1; 7 bases align to TRBD2. Trimming removed 7 bases from V and 9 bases from J; junction bases left unmatched: 12. Germline-derived CDR1 and CDR2 are MNHNS and SASEGT. There are 14 residues in the CDR3. The chain's CDR3 is CASKRGGRSGEQFF. The CDR3 DNA is TGTGCCAGCAAAAGGGGCGGGAGATCGGGTGAGCAGTTCTTC.

This chain uses TRBV5-4 with TRBJ1-1; D not certain. V lost 5 bases and J lost 0, with 8 bases in between. There are 13 residues in the CDR3. Germline V CDR1 and CDR2: SGHNT, YYREEE (reference sequence). The CDR3 protein is CASRYGMNTEAFF. DNA for the CDR3: TGTGCCAGCAGATATGGAATGAACACTGAAGCTTTCTTT.